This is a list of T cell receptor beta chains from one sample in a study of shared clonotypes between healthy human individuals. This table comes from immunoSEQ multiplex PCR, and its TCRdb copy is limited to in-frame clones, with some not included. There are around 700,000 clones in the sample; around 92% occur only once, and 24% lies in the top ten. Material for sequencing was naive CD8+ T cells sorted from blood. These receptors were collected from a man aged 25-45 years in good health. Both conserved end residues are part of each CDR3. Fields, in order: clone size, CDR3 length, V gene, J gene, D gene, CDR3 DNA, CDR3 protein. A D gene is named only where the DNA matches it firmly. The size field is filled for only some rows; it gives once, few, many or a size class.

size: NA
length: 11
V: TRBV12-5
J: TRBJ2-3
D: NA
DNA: TGTGCTAGTGGGGGGACAGATACGCAGTATTTT
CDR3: CASGGTDTQYF

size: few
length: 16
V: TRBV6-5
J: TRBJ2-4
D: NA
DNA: TGTGCCAGCAGTTACGGGCAGGGCCTGTCCAAAAACATTCAGTACTTC
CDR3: CASSYGQGLSKNIQYF

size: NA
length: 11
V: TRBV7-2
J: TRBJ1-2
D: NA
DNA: TGTGCCAGCTTAGCAGTGCGGGGCTACACCTTC
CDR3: CASLAVRGYTF

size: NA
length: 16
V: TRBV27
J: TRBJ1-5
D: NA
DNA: TGTGCCAGCAGTCCCCGCGGCAGCGAGAGGGATCAGCCCCAGCATTTT
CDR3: CASSPRGSERDQPQHF

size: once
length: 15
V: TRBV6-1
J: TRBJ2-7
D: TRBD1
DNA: TGTGCCACACAGCACCCGGGACAGGTACCCTACGAGCAGTACTTC
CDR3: CATQHPGQVPYEQYF

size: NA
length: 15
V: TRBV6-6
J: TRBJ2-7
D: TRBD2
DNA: TGTGCCAGCAAGGGACTAGCGGGAGTAGACAACGAGCAGTACTTC
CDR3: CASKGLAGVDNEQYF

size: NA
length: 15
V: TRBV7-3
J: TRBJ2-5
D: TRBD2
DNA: TGTGCCAGCAGCTTAAAGGCGGGAGCACCGGAGACCCAGTACTTC
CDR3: CASSLKAGAPETQYF

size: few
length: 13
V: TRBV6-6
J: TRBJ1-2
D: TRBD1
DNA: TGTGCCAGCAGCCCCCAGGGGGCCAATGGCTACACCTTC
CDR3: CASSPQGANGYTF

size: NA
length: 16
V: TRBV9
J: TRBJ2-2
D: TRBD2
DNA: TGTGCCAGCAGCGTAAGGAGTACTAGCGTTACCGGGGAGCTGTTTTTT
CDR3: CASSVRSTSVTGELFF

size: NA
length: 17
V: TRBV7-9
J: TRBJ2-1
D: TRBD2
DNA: TGTGCCAGCAGCTTCCTGGTAGCGGGAGGGCCGGGCAATGAGCAGTTCTTC
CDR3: CASSFLVAGGPGNEQFF

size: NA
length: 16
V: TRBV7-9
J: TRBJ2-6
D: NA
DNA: TGTGCCAGCAGCCCTCCAGAAAATGCTGGGGCCAACGTCCTGACTTTC
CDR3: CASSPPENAGANVLTF

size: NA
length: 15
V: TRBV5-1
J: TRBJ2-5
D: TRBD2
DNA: TGCGCCAGCAGCAACCGTCTAGCGGCCCAAGAGACCCAGTACTTC
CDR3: CASSNRLAAQETQYF

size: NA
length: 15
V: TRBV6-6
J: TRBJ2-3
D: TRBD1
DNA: TGTGCCAGCAGTTACGAACAGGGGCAAGGAGATACGCAGTATTTT
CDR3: CASSYEQGQGDTQYF

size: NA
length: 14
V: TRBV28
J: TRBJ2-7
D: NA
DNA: TGTGCCAGCAGTTTATATGTCAGGGGAGGCGAGCAGTACTTC
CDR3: CASSLYVRGGEQYF

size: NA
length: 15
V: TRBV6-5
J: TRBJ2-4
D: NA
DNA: TGTGCCAGCAGCCTCGGACGCCCGGCCAAAAACATTCAGTACTTC
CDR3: CASSLGRPAKNIQYF

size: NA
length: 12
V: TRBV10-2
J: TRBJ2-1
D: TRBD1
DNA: TGCGCCGCAAAGGGACAGGGCCAGGAGCAGTTCTTC
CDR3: CAAKGQGQEQFF

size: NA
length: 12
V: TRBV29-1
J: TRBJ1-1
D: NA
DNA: TGCAGCGTTGAATCGGGGCCATCTGAAGCTTTCTTT
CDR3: CSVESGPSEAFF

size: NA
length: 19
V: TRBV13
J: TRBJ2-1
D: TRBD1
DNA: TGTGCCAGCAGCGGGGGGACAGGGCCTAATAAAGCCTCCTACAATGAGCAGTTCTTC
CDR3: CASSGGTGPNKASYNEQFF

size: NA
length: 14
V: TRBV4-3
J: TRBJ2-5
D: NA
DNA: TGCGCCAGCAGCCAAGATATGTCTCAAGAGACCCAGTACTTC
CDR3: CASSQDMSQETQYF

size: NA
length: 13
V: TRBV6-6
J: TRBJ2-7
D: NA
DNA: TGTGCCAGCAGTCTCGAACTACGATTGGAGCAGTACTTC
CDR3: CASSLELRLEQYF

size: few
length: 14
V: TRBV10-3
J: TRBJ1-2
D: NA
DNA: TGTGCCATCAGCGAACCACAGGTTAACTATGGCTACACCTTC
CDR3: CAISEPQVNYGYTF

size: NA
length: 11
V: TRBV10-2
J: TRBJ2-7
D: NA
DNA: TGCGCCAGCAGTGATAGCTACGAGCAGTACTTC
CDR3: CASSDSYEQYF

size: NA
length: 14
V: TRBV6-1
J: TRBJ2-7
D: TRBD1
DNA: TGTGCCAGCAGGGACGGACAGGGAGGCTACGAGCAGTACTTC
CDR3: CASRDGQGGYEQYF

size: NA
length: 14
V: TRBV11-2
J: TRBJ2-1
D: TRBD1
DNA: TGTGCCAGCAGCGCCCGGGACAGGGGGCTTGAGCAGTTCTTC
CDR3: CASSARDRGLEQFF

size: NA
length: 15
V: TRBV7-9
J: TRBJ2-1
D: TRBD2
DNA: TGTGCCAGCAGCTTACTAGCGGGAGCAAGCAATGAGCAGTTCTTC
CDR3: CASSLLAGASNEQFF

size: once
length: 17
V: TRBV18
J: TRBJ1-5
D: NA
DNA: TGTGCCAGCTCACCGGGCCGGGGTAAAGCTAGCAATCAGCCCCAGCATTTT
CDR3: CASSPGRGKASNQPQHF

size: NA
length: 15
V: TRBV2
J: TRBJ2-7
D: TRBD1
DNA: TGTGCCAGCAGTATGAAAAGGACAGGGCACTACGAGCAGTACTTC
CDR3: CASSMKRTGHYEQYF

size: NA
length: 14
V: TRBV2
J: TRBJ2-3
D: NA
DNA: TGTGCCAGCAGGGTAGGAGAGCTCACAGATACGCAGTATTTT
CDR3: CASRVGELTDTQYF

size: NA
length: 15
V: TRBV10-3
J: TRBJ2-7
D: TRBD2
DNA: TGTGCCATCAGTGAGGGGAGCGGGAGGTCCTACGAGCAGTACTTC
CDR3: CAISEGSGRSYEQYF

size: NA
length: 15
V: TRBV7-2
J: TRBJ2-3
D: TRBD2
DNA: TGTGCCAGCAATCTAGCGGGAGAGGACTCAGATACGCAGTATTTT
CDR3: CASNLAGEDSDTQYF

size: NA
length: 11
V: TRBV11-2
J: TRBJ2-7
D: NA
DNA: TGTGCCAGCAGCCCTGACAGAGAGCAGTACTTC
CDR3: CASSPDREQYF

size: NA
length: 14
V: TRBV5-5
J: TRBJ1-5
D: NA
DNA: TGTGCCAGCAGCTTGCAGGACGGGAGACAGCCCCAGCATTTT
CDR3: CASSLQDGRQPQHF

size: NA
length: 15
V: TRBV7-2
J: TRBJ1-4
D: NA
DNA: TGTGCCAGCAGCTTAGCCGGACGCGGGAATGAAAAACTGTTTTTT
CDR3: CASSLAGRGNEKLFF

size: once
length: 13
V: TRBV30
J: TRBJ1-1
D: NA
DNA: TGTGCCTGGAGTGTACCTCGGGCCTCTGAAGCTTTCTTT
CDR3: CAWSVPRASEAFF

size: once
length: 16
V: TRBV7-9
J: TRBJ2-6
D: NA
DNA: TGTGCCAGCAGCTTTCCGCAGGGTAACGGGGCCAACGTCCTGACTTTC
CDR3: CASSFPQGNGANVLTF

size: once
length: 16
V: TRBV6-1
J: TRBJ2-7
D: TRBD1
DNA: TGTGCCAGCAGTGAGATCGCGGGACAGGGTTACTACGAGCAGTACTTC
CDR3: CASSEIAGQGYYEQYF

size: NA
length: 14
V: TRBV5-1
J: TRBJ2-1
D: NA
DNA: TGCGCCAGCAGCTTGGATGGGGCCGGGGATGAGCAGTTCTTC
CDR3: CASSLDGAGDEQFF

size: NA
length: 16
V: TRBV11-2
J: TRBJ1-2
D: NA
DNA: TGTGCCAGCAGCTCCCTCTGGACAGCTACTAACTATGGCTACACCTTC
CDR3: CASSSLWTATNYGYTF

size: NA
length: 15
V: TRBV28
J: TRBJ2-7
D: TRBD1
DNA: TGTGCCAGCAGTACCCGACAGGGGGTGTTTGTCGAGCAGTACTTC
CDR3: CASSTRQGVFVEQYF

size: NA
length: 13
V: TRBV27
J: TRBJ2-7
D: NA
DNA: TGTGCCAGCAGTCCCCTGGGCAGGAGCGAGCAGTACTTC
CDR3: CASSPLGRSEQYF

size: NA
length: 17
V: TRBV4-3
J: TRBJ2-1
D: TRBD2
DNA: TGCGCCAGCAGCCAAGAGCTAGCGGGAGTTAGCTTGGATGAGCAGTTCTTC
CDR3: CASSQELAGVSLDEQFF

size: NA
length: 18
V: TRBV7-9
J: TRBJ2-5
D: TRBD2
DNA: TGTGCCAGCAGCTTAGACCTAGCGGCGTACCGTAACCAAGAGACCCAGTACTTC
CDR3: CASSLDLAAYRNQETQYF

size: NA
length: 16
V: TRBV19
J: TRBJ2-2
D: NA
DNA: TGTGCCAGTAGAATTAGGGTCTACGACAACACCGGGGAGCTGTTTTTT
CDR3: CASRIRVYDNTGELFF

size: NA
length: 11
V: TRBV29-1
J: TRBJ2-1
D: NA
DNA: TGCAGCGCTCTGACAGGCAATGAGCAGTTCTTC
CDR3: CSALTGNEQFF